The T cell receptor beta chain described here comes from a study of blood T cell repertoires in COVID-19 (dated by TCRdb to the early 2020s). For the wider study: Samples from collaborators originated in the United States, Italy and Spain and spanned both the acute and convalescent phases of COVID-19. The prospective study material was composed of cDNA or gDNA derived from T cells, B-cell-depleted T cells, or PBMCs. Subjects who had been exposed to COVID-19, were actively infected with it, or had recovered from it provided the deeply sampled blood TCRbeta repertoires that made up the dataset. The repertoires were made available in a free public database intended to serve as a resource for research on the immune response to SARS-CoV-2. Samples were obtained from the ongoing ImmuneRACE study (first 160 participants) and from 950 to 1,500 subjects provided by 6 global collaborators. A de-identified subject ID, COVID-19 status, age in years and sex were almost always included in the sample metadata. Where available, HLA class I and class II types were obtained from metadata supplied by the sample provider rather than from assay-based typing.

A word on this clone: Its antigen target is currently unknown. Base qualities are not at hand, and no much larger clone is one base apart.

What the authors observed across the whole study: How much clinical and demographic metadata was included differed by source and by participant, and the metadata was provided uncurated.

Whole blood was collected in K2EDTA tubes by collaborating institutions according to the institutions' own protocols. For TCRbeta analysis, collaborator samples were shipped as frozen whole blood, as isolated PBMCs, or as DNA extracted from either sample type. The germline V gene encodes CDR1 SEHNR and CDR2 FQNEAQ (reference sequence). Trimming at the junction amounts to 3 bases on V and 5 bases on J, and the germline ends lie 7 bases apart. CDR3 length: 12 amino acids, cysteine to phenylalanine. Just the 36-base CDR3 DNA is kept, in frame starting at base 1. The immunoSEQ Assay, a bias-controlled multiplex PCR, was used to amplify TCRbeta CDR3 regions from genomic DNA. Turning to the authors' computational methods: The number of nucleated cells in each sample was estimated from the amplification of reference gene primers within the assay. To quantify the absolute abundance of each unique TCRbeta CDR3 rearrangement, sequence reads were collapsed and filtered. Productive Simpson clonality was computed per sample as the square root of Simpson's diversity index over productive rearrangements. TCRdb provides this immuneACCESS table in a form limited to in-frame rearrangements. Some clones are lacking; in checked studies, under half of them reflect an unresolved V gene, and why the rest are absent is not known. D and trimming were read from the DNA, whereas the V and J calls and clone size are those reported in that table. The sample table holds 9,000 to 13,000 clones, of which about 90% were seen once. Roughly 9.7% of the sample belongs to the ten largest clones.

Sequencing was done on a sample of peripheral blood. This TCR came from a human donor in a cohort sampled during active COVID-19. The sequence is built from TRBV7-9 and TRBJ2-5; the D gene identity is not certain. Here the CDR3 is given as CASSLGRETQYF. The DNA sequence follows: TGTGCCAGCAGCTTGGGCCGCGAGACCCAGTACTTC.